This entry lists 32 T cell receptor beta chains sequenced from one sample in a study of shared clonotypes between healthy human individuals. TCRdb's table, derived via immunoSEQ multiplex PCR, lists solely in-frame clones and lacks some. The data hold 2.3 million or so clones, with just over 90% observed a single time. The sample taken for sequencing was naive CD4+ T cells from PBMCs. Subset of the sample: CD45RA+ positively selected. These receptor sequences come from a young man in good health. Some clones in this sample may be carry-over from other donors' samples.

In DNA form, the CDR3 reads TGTGCCAGCAGCTCCATAGGGGGGAGCAGGTTAGGGACCCAGTACTTC. Its protein product is CASSSIGGSRLGTQYF. The V call is TRBV11-2, the J call TRBJ2-5; D possibly matches TRBD1 or TRBD2 (6 bases each). The germline V gene has CDR1 SGHAT and CDR2 FQNNGV. The ends were cut back, 4 bases at V and 7 bases at J, with 22 bases in the middle. The CDR3 has 16 amino acids.

This chain joins TRBV19 and TRBJ2-7, with TRBD1 matching 9 bases. Trimming took 3 bases from V and 3 from J; bases not matched to a gene: 6. The CDR3 contains 15 residues. In germline, CDR1 is LNHDA, CDR2 SQIVND (reference sequence). In nucleotides, the CDR3 is TGTGCCAGTAGTATGGGGGGGGACAGGGTCTACGAGCAGTACTTC. It is translated as CASSMGGDRVYEQYF. Combining the CDR3 with reference TRBV19 and TRBJ2-7 gives the whole variable domain DGGITQSPKYLFRKEGQNVTLSCEQNLNHDAMYWYRQDPGQGLRLIYYSQIVNDFQKGDIAEGYSVSREKKESFPLTVTSAQKNPTAFYLCASSMGGDRVYEQYFGPGTRLTVT.

J is TRBJ2-3 and V is TRBV9; 9 bases map to TRBD1. From germline, CDR1 is SGDLS and CDR2 YYNGEE. The length of the CDR3 is 16 residues. V lost 3 bases to trimming and J lost 9 bases; unmatched junction nucleotides: 14. The CDR3 DNA reads as TGTGCCAGCAGCGATCCGGGACAGGGCCTTGCGGGGACGCAGTATTTT. The encoded protein is CASSDPGQGLAGTQYF.

The DNA of the CDR3 is TGTGCCAGCAGCAACCCGGGACTAAGACAAGAGACCCAGTACTTC. It translates to CASSNPGLRQETQYF. This chain connects TRBV5-4 to TRBJ2-5; 7 bases map to TRBD2. V dropped 4 bases and J dropped 2; count of bases not matched to a gene: 8. The CDR3 has 15 amino acids. The germline gives CDR1 SGHNT, CDR2 YYREEE (reference sequence).

Of note for this clone: The sample has other DNA sequences that encode this CDR3 too. This chain connects TRBV5-1 to TRBJ2-5; D is unclear. The germline V and J ends were trimmed by 4 bases and 2 bases, with 9 bases remaining between them. CDR1 is SGHRS and CDR2 is YFSETQ in the germline V gene. The CDR3 sequence is 13 residues long. The CDR3 DNA sequence: TGCGCCAGCAGCCAAGGCCTACAAGAGACCCAGTACTTC. The encoded protein is CASSQGLQETQYF.

The chain carries TRBV6-1 and TRBJ2-5, with TRBD2 as a possible D gene (7 bases). The germline gives CDR1 MNHNS, CDR2 SASEGT. CDR3 length: 15 amino acids. With 4 bases removed from V and 0 bases from J, the gap between germline ends came to 12 bases. In DNA, the CDR3 is TGTGCCAGCAGTGCGGCGGGGGCGTACCAAGAGACCCAGTACTTC. It codes for CASSAAGAYQETQYF.

The chain links TRBV7-9 to TRBJ2-5; no definite D call. Trimming cost V 5 bases and J 7 bases, with 14 bases left between them. The CDR3 is 13 residues long. Germline lookup yields CDR1 SEHNR and CDR2 FQNEAQ (reference sequence). This chain's CDR3 is CASSHNNKGTQYF. The CDR3 coding sequence is TGTGCCAGCAGCCACAATAACAAGGGGACCCAGTACTTC.

The chain links TRBV6-1 to TRBJ2-7; either TRBD1 or TRBD2 may supply D (5 bases each). Germline CDR1 is MNHNS and CDR2 is SASEGT. Between the trimmed V and J ends, which lost 4 bases and 7 bases, there was a span of 20 bases. This CDR3 has 15 residues. As DNA, the CDR3 is TGTGCCAGCAGTGCCGTGGGACGGATGAATGGAGAGCAGTACTTC. This sequence encodes CASSAVGRMNGEQYF.

On this clone itself: Other DNA sequences within the sample encode an identical CDR3. The V gene is TRBV2, the J gene TRBJ1-1, with D possibly TRBD1 on 5 matching bases. The CDR3 spans 13 residues. V lost 2 bases and J lost 5, with 9 bases in between. Germline V gene data show CDR1 as SNHLY and CDR2 as FYNNEI. The CDR3, as DNA: TGTGCCAGCAGTGAATTGGGGGGAACTGAAGCTTTCTTT. It translates to CASSELGGTEAFF.

The chain is built from TRBV28 and TRBJ2-1; maybe TRBD2 (5 bases). The germline V and J ends were trimmed by 2 bases and 10 bases, with 18 bases remaining between them. From germline, CDR1 is MDHEN and CDR2 SYDVKM. The length of the CDR3 is 15 residues. CDR3 DNA sequence: TGTGCCAGCAGTTTAGGGGTGGCGGGCCCTCGGGAGCAGTTCTTC. Translating it yields CASSLGVAGPREQFF.

The rearrangement uses TRBV30 and TRBJ1-3; no clear D. The germline V gene has CDR1 GTSNPN and CDR2 SVGIG (reference sequence). The CDR3 is 16 residues long. The germline V and J ends were trimmed by 0 bases and 2 bases, with 14 bases remaining between them. The CDR3 is CAWSVHGLGAGNTIYF. The CDR3 DNA is TGTGCCTGGAGTGTACACGGCCTGGGAGCTGGAAACACCATATATTTT.

The chain employs TRBV19 and TRBJ1-5, with D hard to call. This CDR3 is 18 amino acids long. CDR1 is LNHDA, CDR2 SQIVND, per germline (reference sequence). The V gene lost 0 bases and the J gene lost 0 bases, with 15 bases spanning the gap. The CDR3 reads CASSIDRWADDSNQPQHF. CDR3 DNA sequence: TGTGCCAGTAGTATAGATCGGTGGGCAGACGATAGCAATCAGCCCCAGCATTTT.

Concerning this clone: This may come from a read error, since a much larger clone is one base off. Other DNA variants within this sample encode the same CDR3. This chain joins TRBV2 and TRBJ1-5, with TRBD1 identical over 8 bases. After removal of 6 bases from V and 2 bases from J, the junction contained 3 bases not matched to a gene. Germline assignment: CDR1 SNHLY and CDR2 FYNNEI. The CDR3 extends over 14 amino acids. The CDR3 sequence is CASSGTGGNQPQHF. CDR3 nucleotides: TGTGCCAGCAGCGGGACAGGAGGCAATCAGCCCCAGCATTTT.

The chain carries TRBV14 and TRBJ2-6; a weak D match, TRBD1 (6 bases). The CDR3 covers 17 residues. V lost 4 bases, J lost 7 bases, and 20 bases lay in between. From germline, CDR1 is SGHDN and CDR2 FVKESK. The CDR3 DNA is TGTGCCAGCAGCCGCCAGAACAGGGCCTCAGGAGCCAACGTCCTGACTTTC. This translates into CASSRQNRASGANVLTF. Filled out from reference TRBV14 and TRBJ2-6, the complete variable domain reads EAGVTQFPSHSVIEKGQTVTLRCDPISGHDNLYWYRRVMGKEIKFLLHFVKESKQDESGMPNNRFLAERTGGTYSTLKVQPAELEDSGVYFCASSRQNRASGANVLTFGAGSRLTVL.

This chain uses TRBV7-2 with TRBJ2-2; D ambiguous. The CDR3 contains 15 residues. CDR1 and CDR2 (germline): SGHTA, FQGNSA. With 2 bases removed from V and 1 base from J, the gap between germline ends came to 8 bases. CDR3 in amino acids: CASSLFDRNTGELFF. The CDR3, as DNA: TGTGCCAGCAGCTTATTTGACCGGAACACCGGGGAGCTGTTTTTT.

This chain's CDR3 is CASSLELAATDTQYF. As DNA, the CDR3 is TGCGCCAGCAGCTTGGAGCTAGCGGCCACAGATACGCAGTATTTT. The gene calls are TRBV5-1 and TRBJ2-3; TRBD2 agrees at 7 bases. CDR1 SGHRS and CDR2 YFSETQ come from the germline V gene. The V gene end was trimmed by 0 bases and the J gene end by 2 bases; junction bases not matched to a gene: 3. This CDR3 is built from 15 residues.

J is TRBJ2-7 and V is TRBV18; 9 bases agree with TRBD1. CDR1 and CDR2 (germline): KGHSH, LQKENI. The CDR3 sequence is 15 residues long. J gave up 5 bases and V 6 bases, and 11 bases lay outside the gene matches. CDR3 sequence reads: CASSPRRTGADEQYF. The CDR3 DNA sequence: TGTGCCAGCTCCCCGCGTAGGACAGGGGCGGACGAGCAGTACTTC.

The chain couples TRBV6-1 to TRBJ1-2; 7 positions match TRBD1. Trimming removed 6 bases from V and 0 bases from J; junction bases left unmatched: 7. There are 15 residues in the CDR3. Per the germline V gene, CDR1 is MNHNS and CDR2 is SASEGT. In DNA, the CDR3 is TGTGCCAGCAGGCCCGGGACAGCCCCTAACTATGGCTACACCTTC. It encodes CASRPGTAPNYGYTF.

A note on this clone: Different DNA sequences within this sample yield the same CDR3. The chain joins TRBV29-1 to TRBJ2-1; no clear D gene. CDR3 size: 12 residues. In germline, CDR1 is SQVTM, CDR2 ANQGSEA. V gave up 2 bases and J gave up 1 base, with 3 bases separating them. The chain's CDR3 is CSVERSYNEQFF. CDR3 coding DNA: TGCAGCGTTGAAAGGTCCTACAATGAGCAGTTCTTC.

Notes on this clone: Other DNA sequences in this specimen translate into the identical CDR3. CDR3 DNA: TGTGCCAGCTCACCCCGGGACTACGAGCAGTACTTC. It specifies CASSPRDYEQYF. The chain couples TRBV18 to TRBJ2-7; possible D gene TRBD2, 5 bases. There are 12 residues in the CDR3. Germline V lookup: CDR1 KGHSH, CDR2 LQKENI. V lost 3 bases, J lost 3 bases, and 6 bases lay in between.

As to this clone: The same CDR3 also results from other DNA sequences found in this sample. This rearrangement joins TRBV29-1 to TRBJ2-7; 7 nucleotides match TRBD1. The germline V gene has CDR1 SQVTM and CDR2 ANQGSEA. With V trimmed by 6 bases and J by 0 bases, 8 bases remained unmatched. This CDR3 comprises 14 residues. CDR3 bases: TGCAGCGTGGCAAGGGACAGCAGCTCCTACGAGCAGTACTTC. This translates into CSVARDSSSYEQYF.

The rearrangement uses TRBV9 and TRBJ2-1; 10 bases align to TRBD2. This CDR3 is 19 amino acids long. Unmatched junction bases numbered 14, after V lost 5 bases and J lost 0 bases. Germline V gives CDR1 SGDLS, CDR2 YYNGEE. CDR3 amino acids: CASSSAGLAETHSYNEQFF. CDR3 nucleotides: TGTGCCAGCAGTTCCGCCGGACTAGCGGAAACCCACTCCTACAATGAGCAGTTCTTC.

V gene TRBV9 combines with J gene TRBJ1-2; 12 bases map to TRBD1. V dropped 3 bases and J dropped 8; count of bases not matched to a gene: 8. Germline values: CDR1 SGDLS, CDR2 YYNGEE. The CDR3 has 15 residues. The CDR3 sequence: CASSASGTGGVGYTF. For the CDR3, the DNA is TGTGCCAGCAGCGCCTCCGGGACAGGGGGCGTCGGCTACACCTTC.

The chain uses TRBV4-2 and TRBJ2-5, with 7 bases aligning to TRBD2. Germline V CDR1 and CDR2: LGHNA, YNFKEQ. The CDR3 totals 19 residues. Germline trimming cut 2 bases from V and 0 bases from J; bases unmatched to any gene: 15. CDR3 protein: CASSQIMLAGGRDQETQYF. CDR3 DNA sequence: TGTGCCAGCAGCCAAATCATGCTGGCCGGCGGGAGAGACCAAGAGACCCAGTACTTC.

This sequence joins TRBV28 and TRBJ2-1; 7 bases line up with TRBD2. Trimming cost V 3 bases and J 14 bases; bases outside gene matches: 7. Germline CDR1 and CDR2: MDHEN and SYDVKM. The CDR3 has 12 amino acids. Here the CDR3 reads CASSFRREIKFF. DNA of the CDR3: TGTGCCAGCAGTTTTCGGCGGGAGATTAAGTTCTTC.

The rearrangement links TRBV7-6 to TRBJ2-3, with a weak D call TRBD2 (6 bases). Between the trimmed V and J ends, which lost 7 bases and 2 bases, there was a span of 13 bases. Germline V gives CDR1 SGHVS, CDR2 FNYEAQ. CDR3 size: 14 residues. CDR3 amino acids: CASKSGPITDTQYF. The DNA of the CDR3 is TGTGCCAGCAAAAGCGGGCCCATCACAGATACGCAGTATTTT.

The chain employs TRBV2 and TRBJ2-7, with D perhaps TRBD1 (5 bases). Between the trimmed V and J ends, which lost 9 bases and 6 bases, there was a span of 21 bases. CDR3 length: 14 amino acids. CDR1 is SNHLY, CDR2 FYNNEI, per germline. The chain's CDR3 is CASRPGQGMSEQYF. The CDR3 DNA follows: TGTGCCAGTCGACCCGGCCAGGGAATGAGCGAGCAGTACTTC.

This clone was counted a few times. The genes are TRBV28 and TRBJ1-1; D gene uncertain. The CDR3 totals 12 residues. The V end was cut by 8 bases, the J end by 2 bases, with 9 bases between. Germline V gene data show CDR1 as MDHEN and CDR2 as SYDVKM. Here the CDR3 DNA reads TGTGCCAGCCATATCAGAAACACTGAAGCTTTCTTT. Its translation: CASHIRNTEAFF.

This CDR3 reads CASSPSLSSYNEQFF. CDR3 coding DNA: TGTGCCAGCAGCCCCTCTTTAAGCTCCTACAATGAGCAGTTCTTC. The chain is built from TRBV11-3 and TRBJ2-1; no firm D call. The V gene lost 5 bases and the J gene lost 0 bases, with 11 bases spanning the gap. The CDR3 sequence is 15 residues long. The germline CDR1 and CDR2 sequences are SGHNT and YENEEA.

The V call is TRBV20-1, the J call TRBJ2-7; D unresolved. Trimming stripped 0 bases from V and 2 bases from J, with 2 bases between. Germline V gene sequence: CDR1 DFQATT, CDR2 SNEGSKA (reference sequence). The CDR3 contains 11 residues. CDR3 in DNA: TGCAGTGCTAGAGATCCCTACGAGCAGTACTTC. It codes for CSARDPYEQYF.

The DNA for the CDR3 is TGCAGCGTTGAACCGACGGACAGGGTCGGAGCTTTCTTT. This sequence encodes CSVEPTDRVGAFF. The V gene is TRBV29-1, the J gene TRBJ1-1; TRBD1 matches at 8 bases. This CDR3 comprises 13 residues. Germline assignment: CDR1 SQVTM and CDR2 ANQGSEA. V trimming: 2 bases; J trimming: 10 bases; junction bases outside the gene matches: 9.

V and J are TRBV10-2 and TRBJ1-5, with 8 bases fitting TRBD1. The CDR3 loop spans 14 amino acids. Germline CDR1 and CDR2: WSHSY and SAAADI. After removal of 11 bases from V and 5 bases from J, the junction contained 11 bases not matched to a gene. In DNA, the CDR3 is TGCGCCTGTGTAATCGGACAGGGTCATCAGCCCCAGCATTTT. Protein sequence: CACVIGQGHQPQHF.